Listed below are T cell receptor beta chains from one sample, sequenced in a study of shared clonotypes between healthy human individuals. Data came from immunoSEQ multiplex PCR; TCRdb stores just in-frame clones and leaves some out. The sample has roughly 500,000 clones, about four fifths seen once. Sequences were obtained from PBMCs. These receptors all stem from a middle-aged woman in good health. Some clones in this sample may be carry-over from other donors' samples. CDR3s include the opening cysteine and the closing phenylalanine or tryptophan. A D gene is named only where the DNA matches it firmly. Expanded clones get a size class; other rows say once, few or many, or leave the size out.

J gene: TRBJ2-7; clone size: -; V gene: TRBV14; D gene: -; CDR3 protein: CASSQLATTYEQYF; CDR3 DNA: TGTGCCAGCAGCCAGCTAGCGACTACCTACGAGCAGTACTTC
J gene: TRBJ1-4; clone size: -; V gene: TRBV28; D gene: -; CDR3 protein: CASSQAPGQSVF; CDR3 DNA: TGTGCCAGCAGTCAAGCCCCGGGACAATCTGTTTTT
J gene: TRBJ2-7; clone size: -; V gene: TRBV5-6; D gene: TRBD1; CDR3 protein: CASSEDRGREQYF; CDR3 DNA: TGTGCCAGCAGCGAAGACAGGGGGCGCGAGCAGTACTTC
J gene: TRBJ2-3; clone size: -; V gene: TRBV5-3; D gene: -; CDR3 protein: CAPPLITDTQYF; CDR3 DNA: TGTGCCCCCCCCCTGATCACAGATACGCAGTATTTT
J gene: TRBJ2-7; clone size: -; V gene: TRBV6-5; D gene: TRBD2; CDR3 protein: CASTQAGGTYEQYF; CDR3 DNA: TGTGCCAGCACCCAAGCGGGAGGCACCTACGAGCAGTACTTC
J gene: TRBJ2-5; clone size: -; V gene: TRBV28; D gene: -; CDR3 protein: CASSLSGRETQYF; CDR3 DNA: TGTGCCAGCAGTTTATCAGGTCGGGAGACCCAGTACTTC
J gene: TRBJ2-7; clone size: -; V gene: TRBV5-1; D gene: -; CDR3 protein: CASSLTRGVVYEQYF; CDR3 DNA: TGCGCCAGCAGCCTTACCAGGGGGGTAGTCTACGAGCAGTACTTC
J gene: TRBJ2-5; clone size: -; V gene: TRBV15; D gene: -; CDR3 protein: CATSSRLDGLQYF; CDR3 DNA: TGTGCCACCAGCAGTAGGCTAGACGGTCTCCAGTACTTC
J gene: TRBJ1-5; clone size: -; V gene: TRBV28; D gene: TRBD1; CDR3 protein: CASNLQGSNQPQHF; CDR3 DNA: TGTGCCAGCAACCTACAGGGGAGCAATCAGCCCCAGCATTTT
J gene: TRBJ1-2; clone size: -; V gene: TRBV19; D gene: -; CDR3 protein: CASSIRDPGAYGYTF; CDR3 DNA: TGTGCCAGTAGTATCCGGGACCCAGGGGCCTATGGCTACACCTTC
J gene: TRBJ1-2; clone size: few; V gene: TRBV19; D gene: -; CDR3 protein: CASSIARVDGYTF; CDR3 DNA: TGTGCCAGTAGTATTGCCAGGGTGGATGGCTACACCTTC
J gene: TRBJ2-7; clone size: -; V gene: TRBV28; D gene: -; CDR3 protein: CASSFVQDYEQYF; CDR3 DNA: TGTGCCAGCAGCTTTGTACAGGACTACGAGCAGTACTTC
J gene: TRBJ2-7; clone size: -; V gene: TRBV18; D gene: -; CDR3 protein: CASSPLGGEQYF; CDR3 DNA: TGTGCCAGCTCACCACTGGGGGGAGAGCAGTACTTC
J gene: TRBJ1-1; clone size: -; V gene: TRBV29-1; D gene: -; CDR3 protein: CSVGNNEAFF; CDR3 DNA: TGCAGCGTTGGTAACAATGAAGCTTTCTTT
J gene: TRBJ2-6; clone size: -; V gene: TRBV19; D gene: -; CDR3 protein: CASSIELGTGANVLTF; CDR3 DNA: TGTGCCAGTAGTATCGAACTGGGAACTGGGGCCAACGTCCTGACTTTC
J gene: TRBJ1-2; clone size: -; V gene: TRBV19; D gene: -; CDR3 protein: CASSNQADGVGYTF; CDR3 DNA: TGTGCCAGTAGCAACCAAGCAGACGGAGTTGGCTACACCTTC
J gene: TRBJ2-7; clone size: -; V gene: TRBV19; D gene: -; CDR3 protein: CASSHGVGTYEQYF; CDR3 DNA: TGTGCCAGTAGTCACGGTGTAGGGACCTACGAGCAGTACTTC
J gene: TRBJ2-7; clone size: -; V gene: TRBV28; D gene: TRBD1; CDR3 protein: CASSFQGAGEQYF; CDR3 DNA: TGTGCCAGCAGTTTTCAGGGGGCGGGTGAGCAGTACTTC
J gene: TRBJ2-7; clone size: -; V gene: TRBV2; D gene: -; CDR3 protein: CASSDLAYEQYF; CDR3 DNA: TGTGCCAGCAGTGATCTCGCCTACGAGCAGTACTTC
J gene: TRBJ1-4; clone size: -; V gene: TRBV6-1; D gene: -; CDR3 protein: CASSSPGLFEKLFF; CDR3 DNA: TGTGCCAGCAGTTCCCCGGGACTTTTTGAAAAACTGTTTTTT
J gene: TRBJ1-5; clone size: -; V gene: TRBV9; D gene: -; CDR3 protein: CASSVTDDSNQPQHF; CDR3 DNA: TGTGCCAGCAGCGTTACGGACGATAGCAATCAGCCCCAGCATTTT
J gene: TRBJ1-2; clone size: once; V gene: TRBV7-9; D gene: -; CDR3 protein: CASSLGAGWSGYTF; CDR3 DNA: TGTGCCAGCAGCCTCGGAGCAGGGTGGTCCGGCTACACCTTC
J gene: TRBJ2-5; clone size: -; V gene: TRBV11-2; D gene: -; CDR3 protein: CASSFNYQETQYF; CDR3 DNA: TGTGCCAGCAGCTTCAACTACCAAGAGACCCAGTACTTC
J gene: TRBJ2-7; clone size: -; V gene: TRBV28; D gene: -; CDR3 protein: CASRMGSSYEQYF; CDR3 DNA: TGTGCCAGCAGAATGGGAAGCTCCTACGAGCAGTACTTC
J gene: TRBJ2-2; clone size: -; V gene: TRBV2; D gene: -; CDR3 protein: CASSSQGTGELFF; CDR3 DNA: TGTGCCAGCAGCTCTCAGGGCACCGGGGAGCTGTTTTTT
J gene: TRBJ2-5; clone size: -; V gene: TRBV7-6; D gene: -; CDR3 protein: CASSYLAETQYF; CDR3 DNA: TGTGCCAGCAGCTACTTAGCAGAGACCCAGTACTTC
J gene: TRBJ2-7; clone size: -; V gene: TRBV11-2; D gene: -; CDR3 protein: CASSSAGFQAASSYEQYF; CDR3 DNA: TGTGCCAGCAGCTCCGCGGGCTTCCAGGCGGCGAGCTCCTACGAGCAGTACTTC
J gene: TRBJ2-7; clone size: -; V gene: TRBV5-5; D gene: TRBD2; CDR3 protein: CASSLAGGISYEQYF; CDR3 DNA: TGTGCCAGCAGCTTGGCGGGAGGGATCTCCTACGAGCAGTACTTC
J gene: TRBJ2-2; clone size: -; V gene: TRBV6-1; D gene: TRBD2; CDR3 protein: CASSERRGYTGELFF; CDR3 DNA: TGTGCCAGCAGTGAACGGCGGGGGTACACCGGGGAGCTGTTTTTT
J gene: TRBJ2-7; clone size: -; V gene: TRBV7-3; D gene: TRBD2; CDR3 protein: CASSLEASGRGQQYF; CDR3 DNA: TGTGCCAGCAGCCTGGAGGCTAGCGGGAGAGGGCAACAGTACTTC
J gene: TRBJ1-1; clone size: few; V gene: TRBV6-1; D gene: -; CDR3 protein: CASSEWDTYTEAFF; CDR3 DNA: TGTGCCAGCAGTGAATGGGACACTTACACTGAAGCTTTCTTT
J gene: TRBJ2-1; clone size: -; V gene: TRBV11-2; D gene: TRBD2; CDR3 protein: CASSSLGVAGSYNEQFF; CDR3 DNA: TGTGCCAGCAGCTCCCTTGGAGTAGCGGGAAGCTACAATGAGCAGTTCTTC
J gene: TRBJ2-7; clone size: -; V gene: TRBV7-2; D gene: TRBD1; CDR3 protein: CASSLGTGGTYEQYF; CDR3 DNA: TGTGCCAGCAGCTTGGGGACAGGGGGAACCTACGAGCAGTACTTC
J gene: TRBJ2-7; clone size: few; V gene: TRBV27; D gene: -; CDR3 protein: CASSYGHDYEQYF; CDR3 DNA: TGTGCCAGCAGTTACGGACACGACTACGAGCAGTACTTC
J gene: TRBJ2-1; clone size: -; V gene: TRBV6-1; D gene: -; CDR3 protein: CASRVSIANEQFF; CDR3 DNA: TGTGCCAGCAGGGTATCCATAGCCAATGAGCAGTTCTTC
J gene: TRBJ2-7; clone size: -; V gene: TRBV5-1; D gene: -; CDR3 protein: CASSYPPRGGGADEQYF; CDR3 DNA: TGCGCCAGCAGCTACCCCCCCCGAGGAGGGGGAGCGGACGAGCAGTACTTC
J gene: TRBJ1-2; clone size: -; V gene: TRBV5-1; D gene: -; CDR3 protein: CASSSDTNYGYTF; CDR3 DNA: TGCGCCAGCAGCTCCGACACAAACTATGGCTACACCTTC
J gene: TRBJ1-5; clone size: once; V gene: TRBV28; D gene: -; CDR3 protein: CASSNPSRPQHF; CDR3 DNA: TGTGCCAGCAGTAATCCGTCCAGGCCCCAGCATTTT
J gene: TRBJ2-2; clone size: -; V gene: TRBV28; D gene: -; CDR3 protein: CASSRGQNTGELFF; CDR3 DNA: TGTGCCAGCAGCCGCGGACAGAACACCGGGGAGCTGTTTTTT
J gene: TRBJ2-7; clone size: -; V gene: TRBV9; D gene: TRBD2; CDR3 protein: CASSATGLVSNEQYF; CDR3 DNA: TGTGCCAGCAGCGCAACGGGACTAGTTTCGAACGAGCAGTACTTC
J gene: TRBJ1-5; clone size: -; V gene: TRBV6-1; D gene: TRBD1; CDR3 protein: CASSEAPGTGLFF; CDR3 DNA: TGTGCCAGCAGTGAAGCGCCAGGGACAGGGTTATTTTTT
J gene: TRBJ2-7; clone size: -; V gene: TRBV28; D gene: TRBD2; CDR3 protein: CASTQLAGVYEQYF; CDR3 DNA: TGTGCCAGCACCCAACTAGCGGGAGTCTACGAGCAGTACTTC
J gene: TRBJ1-2; clone size: -; V gene: TRBV19; D gene: TRBD1; CDR3 protein: CASSTGQINYGYTF; CDR3 DNA: TGTGCCAGTAGTACGGGACAGATAAACTATGGCTACACCTTC
J gene: TRBJ2-7; clone size: -; V gene: TRBV7-9; D gene: -; CDR3 protein: CASSLFAVAGDIRPYEQYF; CDR3 DNA: TGTGCCAGCAGCTTATTCGCGGTGGCAGGGGACATCCGACCCTACGAGCAGTACTTC
J gene: TRBJ2-3; clone size: -; V gene: TRBV18; D gene: TRBD2; CDR3 protein: CASSPSRRLAGGRTDTQYF; CDR3 DNA: TGTGCCAGCTCACCGAGCCGGAGACTAGCGGGAGGGCGCACAGATACGCAGTATTTT
J gene: TRBJ2-3; clone size: -; V gene: TRBV28; D gene: -; CDR3 protein: CASRGVGRTDTQYF; CDR3 DNA: TGTGCCAGCAGGGGGGTTGGGCGCACAGATACGCAGTATTTT
J gene: TRBJ2-5; clone size: -; V gene: TRBV6-1; D gene: -; CDR3 protein: CASSEVGETQYF; CDR3 DNA: TGTGCCAGCAGTGAAGTGGGAGAGACCCAGTACTTC
J gene: TRBJ2-1; clone size: -; V gene: TRBV7-3; D gene: -; CDR3 protein: CASSPGGLQEQFF; CDR3 DNA: TGTGCCAGCAGCCCTGGGGGGTTGCAAGAGCAGTTCTTC
J gene: TRBJ2-3; clone size: -; V gene: TRBV6-5; D gene: -; CDR3 protein: CASSYLAGTDTQYF; CDR3 DNA: TGTGCCAGCAGTTACCTTGCGGGCACAGATACGCAGTATTTT
J gene: TRBJ2-1; clone size: -; V gene: TRBV29-1; D gene: -; CDR3 protein: CSVGTYNEQFF; CDR3 DNA: TGCAGCGTCGGGACGTACAATGAGCAGTTCTTC
J gene: TRBJ2-2; clone size: -; V gene: TRBV28; D gene: TRBD1; CDR3 protein: CASTARGTGVTGELFF; CDR3 DNA: TGTGCCAGCACCGCCAGGGGGACAGGGGTAACCGGGGAGCTGTTTTTT
J gene: TRBJ1-1; clone size: -; V gene: TRBV6-5; D gene: -; CDR3 protein: CASSGSTGFEAFF; CDR3 DNA: TGTGCCAGCAGTGGATCGACAGGTTTTGAAGCTTTCTTT